This passage covers 25 T cell receptor beta chains from one sample sequenced in a study of cytomegalovirus exposure and HLA in healthy donors (TCRdb year 2017). Library preparation used the immunoSEQ multiplex PCR assay. For the multiplex PCR, a mixture combining 60 forward primers for TCR Vbeta segments and 13 reverse primers for TCR Jbeta segments was used. Imported from immuneACCESS, the table was reduced by TCRdb to in-frame sequences with V and J called. These copies leave out some clones; in studies compared against another copy, an unresolved V gene accounts for under half, and the cause of the remainder is not known. This sample is represented by 130,000 or so clones; roughly 75% of them were singletons. 5.3% of the sample comes from the top ten. Material: PBMCs. The receptors were sampled from a man aged 25-45 years in good health and CMV-seronegative.

The chain links TRBV7-6 to TRBJ2-3; 12 bases fit TRBD2. Germline-derived CDR1 and CDR2 are SGHVS and FNYEAQ. The CDR3 length is 18 residues. V lost 0 bases to trimming and J lost 4 bases; unmatched junction nucleotides: 8. The CDR3 DNA sequence: TGTGCCAGCAGCTTAGCGAGGTCTAGCGGGAGGGGCGCAGATACGCAGTATTTT. It encodes CASSLARSSGRGADTQYF.

This rearrangement joins TRBV7-9 to TRBJ1-4, with D maybe TRBD1 (5 bases). Trimming removed 1 base from V and 2 bases from J, with 8 bases in between. There are 15 residues in the CDR3. Germline V CDR1 and CDR2: SEHNR, FQNEAQ (reference sequence). The CDR3 sequence is CASSLGAGTNEKLFF. CDR3 DNA: TGTGCCAGCAGCTTAGGAGCAGGGACTAATGAAAAACTGTTTTTT.

This chain connects TRBV13 to TRBJ2-2; D gene uncertain. This CDR3 comprises 12 residues. Germline V gene lookup returns CDR1 PRHDT and CDR2 FYEKMQ (reference sequence). V lost 8 bases and J lost 6, with 10 bases in between. The CDR3: CASSRPAGELFF. Here the CDR3 DNA reads TGTGCCAGCTCCAGGCCGGCCGGGGAGCTGTTTTTT.

This chain uses TRBV11-3 with TRBJ2-3, with a tentative D call TRBD1 (5 bases). V shed 5 bases and J shed 2 bases, with 17 bases lying between them. CDR3 length: 16 amino acids. CDR1 SGHNT and CDR2 YENEEA come from the germline V gene. CDR3 DNA sequence: TGTGCCAGCAGCCTGGGGCGGCGCGGCTACACAGATACGCAGTATTTT. Encoded protein: CASSLGRRGYTDTQYF.

Here the CDR3 reads CASSLKERSNQPQHF. The DNA of the CDR3 is TGTGCCAGCAGTTTAAAGGAGCGTAGCAATCAGCCCCAGCATTTT. The chain is built from TRBV27 and TRBJ1-5; D not resolved. Trimming pared 2 bases from V and 0 bases from J, leaving 8 bases between. This CDR3 contains 15 residues. The germline V gene encodes CDR1 MNHEY and CDR2 SMNVEV (reference sequence).

The genes are TRBV5-4 and TRBJ2-3; 7 nucleotides align to TRBD2. J was trimmed by 7 bases and V by 0 bases; bases with no gene match: 11. This CDR3 is built from 16 residues. Germline V gives CDR1 SGHNT, CDR2 YYREEE (reference sequence). The CDR3 region has the DNA TGTGCCAGCAGCTTGGCGGTTGTGGGGGGGAGTAATACGCAGTATTTT. Residues: CASSLAVVGGSNTQYF.

This clone was found once. The CDR3 DNA reads as TGTGCCAGCAGCGTACGCGACAGCCTAAACACCATATATTTT. This sequence encodes CASSVRDSLNTIYF. J is TRBJ1-3 and V is TRBV9; perhaps TRBD1 as D (5 bases). The CDR3 has 14 residues. V lost 1 base to trimming and J lost 6 bases, with 11 bases between them. CDR1 is SGDLS, CDR2 YYNGEE, per germline.

This clone appeared a few times. The V and J genes are TRBV28 and TRBJ1-2; 8 positions match TRBD1. CDR1 and CDR2 (germline): MDHEN, SYDVKM. The CDR3 is 15 residues long. Trimming took 4 bases from V and 8 from J; bases not matched to a gene: 12. In nucleotides, the CDR3 is TGTGCCAGCAGTTCCAGGGGGCTAGGGGGTGTCGGCTACACCTTC. Its protein is CASSSRGLGGVGYTF.

The chain is built from TRBV6-5 and TRBJ1-4, with D possibly TRBD1 on 5 matching bases. The V end lost 8 bases, the J end lost 8 bases, and 15 bases lay between the germline ends. Germline CDR1 reads MNHEY; CDR2 reads SVGAGI. The CDR3 contains 13 residues. CDR3 protein: CASGGGGGEKLFF. CDR3 coding DNA: TGTGCCAGCGGGGGGGGAGGTGGAGAAAAACTGTTTTTT.

This clone has just a few counts. The genes are TRBV5-1 and TRBJ1-1; tentatively, D is TRBD1 (6 bases). Germline CDR1 and CDR2: SGHRS and YFSETQ. The CDR3 loop spans 15 amino acids. Trimming shortened V by 0 bases and J by 5 bases, and 14 bases separated the two germline ends. The CDR3 bases are TGCGCCAGCAGCTTGGAGACAGGCCCTCGTACTGAAGCTTTCTTT. It yields the protein CASSLETGPRTEAFF.

CDR3 in DNA: TGTGCCATCACCTCCGGACTAGCGGGGGGGCGGGCAGATACGCAGTATTTT. It codes for CAITSGLAGGRADTQYF. The chain links TRBV10-3 to TRBJ2-3; 15 bases are shared with TRBD2. The CDR3 has 17 residues. Per the germline V gene, CDR1 is ENHRY and CDR2 is SYGVKD. V shed 7 bases and J 4 bases; nucleotides not matched to a gene: 9.

The V and J genes are TRBV28 and TRBJ1-2; D unclear. Germline V gene sequence: CDR1 MDHEN, CDR2 SYDVKM. The CDR3 spans 12 residues. Trimming removed 3 bases at V and 6 bases at J, with 8 bases between. CDR3 sequence reads: CASSLTWNGYTF. The CDR3 bases are TGTGCCAGCAGTTTGACTTGGAATGGCTACACCTTC.

The V call is TRBV19, the J call TRBJ1-5; D is perhaps TRBD1 (5 bases). Trimming shortened V by 1 base and J by 3 bases, and 7 bases separated the two germline ends. This CDR3 region has 14 residues. Looked up from germline, CDR1 is LNHDA and CDR2 is SQIVND (reference sequence). In DNA form, the CDR3 reads TGTGCCAGTAGTATAGTCAGGGACAATCAGCCCCAGCATTTT. Its protein is CASSIVRDNQPQHF.

The chain recombines TRBV2 with TRBJ2-1; D unresolved. CDR1 SNHLY and CDR2 FYNNEI come from the germline V gene. There are 13 residues in the CDR3. V lost 7 bases and J lost 0, with 7 bases in between. The CDR3 region is CASTESSYNEQFF. DNA for the CDR3: TGTGCCAGCACCGAGAGCTCCTACAATGAGCAGTTCTTC.

The V gene is TRBV28, the J gene TRBJ1-2; 7 bases are a match to TRBD1. The CDR3 has 16 residues. Germline V CDR1 and CDR2: MDHEN, SYDVKM. V shed 2 bases, J shed 4 bases, and the junction held 10 bases outside the gene matches. The CDR3 sequence: CASSLGGGQVFYGYTF. CDR3 nucleotide sequence: TGTGCCAGCAGTTTAGGCGGCGGACAGGTTTTCTATGGCTACACCTTC.

The count of this clone is one. This sequence joins TRBV6-5 and TRBJ2-3, with 9 bases fitting TRBD2. V dropped 2 bases and J dropped 4; count of bases not matched to a gene: 4. CDR1 is MNHEY and CDR2 is SVGAGI in the germline V gene. The CDR3 consists of 15 residues. CDR3 sequence reads: CASSYAGGPADTQYF. CDR3 DNA sequence: TGTGCCAGCAGTTACGCGGGAGGGCCTGCAGATACGCAGTATTTT.

The chain has TRBV7-9 and TRBJ1-1, with TRBD1 matching 7 bases. The CDR3 sequence is 15 residues long. CDR1 SEHNR and CDR2 FQNEAQ come from the germline V gene (reference sequence). V trimming: 2 bases; J trimming: 1 base; junction bases outside the gene matches: 4. CDR3 DNA: TGTGCCAGCAGCTTATTAGGGGGCGAGAACACTGAAGCTTTCTTT. Translation: CASSLLGGENTEAFF.

A few counts support this clone. The V and J genes are TRBV5-6 and TRBJ2-1; 8 nucleotides agree with TRBD1. The CDR3 runs to 14 residues. Germline CDR1 SGHDT, CDR2 YYEEEE. J gave up 3 bases and V 4 bases, and 3 bases lay outside the gene matches. CDR3 amino acids: CASSLGQVYNEQFF. CDR3 nucleotides: TGTGCCAGCAGCCTGGGACAGGTCTACAATGAGCAGTTCTTC.

The genes are TRBV5-4 and TRBJ2-6; unclear D gene. V lost 2 bases, J lost 4 bases, and 7 bases lay in between. The V gene's germline CDR1 is SGHNT and CDR2 YYREEE (reference sequence). The CDR3 sequence is 14 residues long. For the CDR3, the DNA is TGTGCCAGCAGCTTTGGGCCAGGGGCCAACGTCCTGACTTTC. Its protein product is CASSFGPGANVLTF.

The chain is built from TRBV10-3 and TRBJ1-1; 8 bases map to TRBD1. The germline V gene has CDR1 ENHRY and CDR2 SYGVKD. The length of the CDR3 is 15 residues. V lost 6 bases and J lost 3; bases outside the gene matches: 9. The CDR3 here is CAIRDPGQGDTEAFF. The DNA of the CDR3 is TGTGCCATCAGGGACCCCGGACAGGGAGACACTGAAGCTTTCTTT.

V usage is TRBV28 and J usage is TRBJ1-5; the match to TRBD1 covers 9 bases. Losses at the gene ends were 5 bases for V and 7 bases for J; bases not matched to a gene: 6. CDR3 size: 14 residues. The V gene's germline CDR1 is MDHEN and CDR2 SYDVKM. The CDR3 DNA sequence: TGTGCCAGCAGTCCCACAGGGGGCTGGCAGCCCCAGCATTTT. This codes for CASSPTGGWQPQHF.

The chain carries TRBV18 and TRBJ2-1; 11 nucleotides match TRBD1. The CDR3 runs 15 residues. Per the germline V gene, CDR1 is KGHSH and CDR2 is LQKENI. V shed 6 bases, J shed 6 bases, and the junction held 7 bases outside the gene matches. This CDR3 reads CASSPRDRGTNEQFF. CDR3 coding DNA: TGTGCCAGCTCTCCCCGGGACAGGGGGACCAATGAGCAGTTCTTC.

The sample holds a few counts of this clone. V gene TRBV28 combines with J gene TRBJ2-3; D is perhaps TRBD1 (6 bases). The CDR3 has 15 residues. V lost 2 bases and J lost 3, with 12 bases in between. Germline loops: CDR1 MDHEN, CDR2 SYDVKM. For the CDR3, the DNA is TGTGCCAGCAGTTTAAGCAGAGGGGGTACAGATACGCAGTATTTT. The encoded protein is CASSLSRGGTDTQYF. Drawing the rest from reference TRBV28 and TRBJ2-3, the complete variable domain is DVKVTQSSRYLVKRTGEKVFLECVQDMDHENMFWYRQDPGLGLRLIYFSYDVKMKEKGDIPEGYSVSREKKERFSLILESASTNQTSMYLCASSLSRGGTDTQYFGPGTRLTVL.

The V gene is TRBV29-1, the J gene TRBJ1-2; D is ambiguous. The CDR3 extends over 12 amino acids. The ends were cut back, 5 bases at V and 3 bases at J, with 10 bases in the middle. Germline CDR1 is SQVTM and CDR2 is ANQGSEA. The CDR3 is CSVPRDYYGYTF. DNA of the CDR3: TGCAGCGTTCCCCGGGATTACTATGGCTACACCTTC.

This sequence joins TRBV13 and TRBJ1-1; D not resolved. The V and J ends lost 1 base and 7 bases respectively, with 4 bases between them. This CDR3 is 11 amino acids long. Germline CDR1 PRHDT, CDR2 FYEKMQ (reference sequence). Here the CDR3 DNA reads TGTGCCAGCAGCTTAGTTTATGAAGCTTTCTTT. As protein: CASSLVYEAFF.